This TCR beta chain came from a study of T and B cells in COVID-19 patients. The study, taken as a whole, reports: In COVID-19 patients, T cell receptor beta variable and joining gene use was reportedly strongly skewed.

BIOMED2 TRB-A/B primer pools were used in multiplex TRB PCR. MiXCR was run by TCRdb on the multiplex PCR reads, yielding one entry per CDR3 protein. The sample lists fewer than 25,000 distinct CDR3 sequences, approximately 29% occurring once. Turning to this clonotype: The antigen is undetermined.

Blood genomic DNA input for TRB amplification was about 240-550 ng. This sequence was found in a human donor who had recovered from COVID-19. Sequencing was performed on blood.

CDR3 nucleotides: TGTGCCACCAGTGACCCTCAGGACAGGGGAGGTAACGGGGAGCTGTTTTTT. The encoded protein is CATSDPQDRGGNGELFF. V gene TRBV24-1 combines with J gene TRBJ2-2; TRBD1 agrees at 9 bases. The CDR3 extends over 17 amino acids. V was pared by 4 bases and J by 7 bases, with 12 bases of the junction left unmatched. Germline lookup yields CDR1 KGHDR and CDR2 SFDVKD.